This is a list of T cell receptor beta chains from one sample in a study of post-analysis software for immune sequencing data. Each CDR3 protein gets one entry after TCRdb re-called the PCR reads with MiXCR. The table lists about 820,000 distinct CDR3 sequences, approximately 53% of them singletons, with 4% to 5.5% in the top ten. Sequencing was carried out using blood. The receptors were sampled from a girl aged 10-17 years with multiple sclerosis. The CDR3 runs from the conserved cysteine through the conserved F or W. The D gene is left open where the match is weak. Clone size is shown for a subset of rows, as once, few, many or a class of expanded clone.

V gene	clone size	J gene	D gene	CDR3 protein	CDR3 DNA
TRBV4-2	-	TRBJ2-7	TRBD2	CASSQDPGLYEQYF	TGTGCCAGCAGCCAAGACCCGGGACTATACGAGCAGTACTTC
TRBV30	-	TRBJ1-5	-	CAWNRRVNQPQHF	TGTGCCTGGAATCGGCGGGTCAATCAGCCCCAGCATTTT
TRBV12-3/TRBV12-4	-	TRBJ1-2	TRBD1	CASSAGRGHIGGYTF	TGTGCCAGCAGCGCGGGCAGGGGGCATATAGGTGGCTACACCTTC
TRBV27	-	TRBJ2-7	TRBD2	CASESLAGRHEQYF	TGTGCCAGCGAGTCGTTAGCGGGAAGGCACGAGCAGTACTTC
TRBV5-1	few	TRBJ2-7	-	CASSSSDSSRGSEQYF	TGCGCCAGCAGTTCCTCAGACTCCTCTCGTGGGAGCGAGCAGTACTTC
TRBV12-3/TRBV12-4	once	TRBJ2-1	TRBD2	CASTPGGRGLGEQFF	TGTGCCAGCACGCCGGGAGGTAGAGGCCTCGGTGAGCAGTTCTTC
TRBV5-1	-	TRBJ1-2	-	CASSLGDLSFNGYTF	TGCGCCAGCAGCTTGGGGGACTTAAGTTTCAATGGCTACACCTTC
TRBV30	-	TRBJ1-6	-	CAWTPQHSPLHF	TGTGCCTGGACCCCACAGCATTCACCCCTCCACTTT
TRBV24-1	few	TRBJ2-3	-	CATSDLPPRDTQYF	TGTGCCACCAGTGATTTGCCCCCCAGAGATACGCAGTATTTT
TRBV20-1	-	TRBJ2-5	-	CSADDRKETQYF	TGCAGTGCTGACGACCGGAAAGAGACCCAGTACTTC
TRBV4-1	-	TRBJ2-1	-	CASSHPIGAGFDEQFF	TGCGCCAGCAGCCACCCAATAGGGGCAGGGTTCGATGAGCAGTTCTTC
TRBV20-1	once	TRBJ2-3	-	CSARVSRARDTQYF	TGCAGTGCTAGAGTGAGCAGGGCACGAGATACGCAGTATTTT
TRBV9	-	TRBJ2-7	TRBD2	CASSVGTSNTYEQYF	TGTGCCAGCAGCGTCGGGACTAGCAACACCTACGAGCAGTACTTC
TRBV20-1	-	TRBJ2-1	-	CSARRGELYNEQFF	TGCAGTGCTAGAAGGGGGGAATTATACAATGAGCAGTTCTTC
TRBV12-3/TRBV12-4	-	TRBJ2-1	-	CASSNRGPRLSEQFF	TGTGCCAGCAGTAACCGGGGACCACGCCTAAGTGAGCAGTTCTTC
TRBV2	-	TRBJ2-7	-	CANQRDGLYEQYF	TGTGCCAATCAGAGGGACGGATTATACGAGCAGTACTTC
TRBV12-3/TRBV12-4	few	TRBJ2-7	TRBD2	CASSSLASGVFSGVGEQYF	TGTGCCAGCAGTTCCCTCGCTAGCGGGGTGTTTTCAGGCGTCGGCGAGCAGTACTTC
TRBV7-3	few	TRBJ2-1	-	CAGSLRDEQFF	TGTGCCGGCAGCTTAAGGGATGAGCAGTTCTTC
TRBV18	-	TRBJ2-3	-	CASSPSWTASTDTQYF	TGTGCCAGCTCACCCTCCTGGACAGCTAGCACAGATACGCAGTATTTT
TRBV6-6	-	TRBJ2-1	TRBD1	CAGTDRQGAVVNEQFF	TGTGCCGGCACGGACCGACAGGGGGCCGTAGTCAATGAGCAGTTCTTC
TRBV4-1	-	TRBJ1-4	TRBD1	CASSQQGTAGNEKLFF	TGCGCCAGCAGCCAGCAAGGGACAGCGGGTAATGAAAAACTGTTTTTT
TRBV6-5	-	TRBJ2-7	-	CASSYLRGALRLEQYF	TGTGCCAGCAGTTACTTGAGAGGGGCACTACGTTTGGAGCAGTACTTC
TRBV5-1	-	TRBJ2-5	-	CASSSGQPLQETQYF	TGCGCCAGCAGCTCAGGACAGCCCCTCCAAGAGACCCAGTACTTC
TRBV20-1	-	TRBJ2-1	-	CSATLYNEQFF	TGCAGTGCTACCCTGTACAATGAGCAGTTCTTC
TRBV20-1	-	TRBJ2-1	TRBD1	CSAVGDRGERYNEQFF	TGCAGTGCAGTGGGTGACAGGGGAGAAAGGTACAATGAGCAGTTCTTC
TRBV6-5	once	TRBJ2-7	-	CASSYGDLVEQYF	TGTGCCAGCAGTTACGGGGACCTAGTCGAGCAGTACTTC
TRBV27	once	TRBJ2-3	-	CASSGWGNTDTQYF	TGTGCCAGCAGTGGATGGGGGAACACAGATACGCAGTATTTT
TRBV5-1	-	TRBJ2-7	-	CASLRWGGQDEQYF	TGCGCCAGCCTACGATGGGGGGGGCAGGACGAGCAGTACTTC
TRBV10-3	-	TRBJ1-4	-	CAIKGRTDEKLFF	TGTGCCATCAAAGGTCGGACAGATGAAAAACTGTTTTTT
TRBV11-2	once	TRBJ1-2	-	CASSLDRGLPNYGYTF	TGTGCCAGCAGCTTAGACAGGGGCCTCCCTAACTATGGCTACACCTTC
TRBV7-2	-	TRBJ2-3	TRBD2	CASSLWRGGEGNTQYF	TGTGCCAGCAGCCTCTGGCGGGGGGGTGAAGGAAATACGCAGTATTTT
TRBV12-3/TRBV12-4	few	TRBJ2-4	-	CAGSLGGNIQYF	TGTGCCGGCAGCCTCGGCGGGAACATTCAGTACTTC
TRBV20-1	-	TRBJ2-7	-	CSANRDTGPYEQYF	TGCAGTGCCAACCGGGACACCGGGCCCTACGAGCAGTACTTC
TRBV7-9	-	TRBJ2-7	-	CASSTRSSYNEQYF	TGTGCCAGCAGTACTAGATCCTCCTACAATGAGCAGTACTTC
TRBV3-1	-	TRBJ1-4	-	CASSPVSATNEKLFF	TGTGCCAGCAGCCCAGTATCGGCAACTAATGAAAAACTGTTTTTT
TRBV7-3	-	TRBJ2-3	-	CASSLKGPPDTQYF	TGTGCCAGCAGCTTAAAGGGGCCCCCAGATACGCAGTATTTT
TRBV15	-	TRBJ2-7	-	CATRIKSSYEQYF	TGTGCCACCCGGATCAAGAGCTCCTACGAGCAGTACTTC
TRBV2	-	TRBJ2-1	-	CASRATRTGYNEQFF	TGTGCCAGCAGGGCAACTCGGACTGGCTACAATGAGCAGTTCTTC
TRBV5-1	-	TRBJ2-7	-	CASSLAGYGEGVYEQYF	TGCGCCAGCAGCTTGGCCGGTTATGGGGAGGGGGTCTACGAGCAGTACTTC
TRBV7-9	few	TRBJ1-2	TRBD1	CASSQSTGDYGYTF	TGTGCCAGCAGCCAATCGACAGGGGACTATGGCTACACCTTC
TRBV5-1	-	TRBJ1-1	-	CASKDTLRSTEAFF	TGCGCCAGCAAGGACACCCTCAGAAGCACTGAAGCTTTCTTT